This is a list of T cell receptor beta chains from one sample in a study of cytomegalovirus exposure and HLA in healthy donors. Libraries were prepared by immunoSEQ multiplex PCR; TCRdb keeps only in-frame clonotypes and omits some of them. The sample lists roughly 140,000 clones, 70% to 75% seen once, with 1.5% to 2% in the top ten. The sample comprised PBMCs. The origin of the receptors is a woman in her 30s in good health and CMV-seronegative. CDR3s include the opening cysteine and the closing phenylalanine or tryptophan. Each record gives: CDR3 protein, CDR3 DNA, D gene, V gene, J gene, clone size. A D gene is named only where the DNA matches it firmly. Clone size is not always given. Where it is, it says once, few, many or a class for expanded clones.

CDR3 protein: CASSQRQGVDQPQHF; CDR3 DNA: TGTGCCAGCAGCCAGAGACAGGGTGTTGATCAGCCCCAGCATTTT; D gene: TRBD1; V gene: TRBV4-2; J gene: TRBJ1-5; clone size: NA
CDR3 protein: CAWKGWGQASERGQFF; CDR3 DNA: TGTGCCTGGAAGGGTTGGGGCCAGGCCAGTGAAAGAGGGCAGTTCTTC; D gene: NA; V gene: TRBV30; J gene: TRBJ2-1; clone size: NA
CDR3 protein: CASSVGTRRNQETQYF; CDR3 DNA: TGTGCCAGCAGCGTTGGGACTCGAAGAAATCAAGAGACCCAGTACTTC; D gene: NA; V gene: TRBV11-1; J gene: TRBJ2-5; clone size: NA
CDR3 protein: CASSPHSLLSSYEQYF; CDR3 DNA: TGTGCCAGCAGTCCCCACTCGTTACTAAGCTCCTACGAGCAGTACTTC; D gene: NA; V gene: TRBV27; J gene: TRBJ2-7; clone size: NA
CDR3 protein: CASVVGTGVTGELFF; CDR3 DNA: TGTGCCAGCGTTGTGGGGACAGGGGTAACCGGGGAGCTGTTTTTT; D gene: TRBD1; V gene: TRBV28; J gene: TRBJ2-2; clone size: NA
CDR3 protein: CASHFGGGTEAFF; CDR3 DNA: TGTGCCAGCCATTTCGGGGGGGGGACTGAAGCTTTCTTT; D gene: NA; V gene: TRBV7-9; J gene: TRBJ1-1; clone size: few
CDR3 protein: CASNDRVNTGELFF; CDR3 DNA: TGTGCCAGCAACGACAGAGTGAACACCGGGGAGCTGTTTTTT; D gene: NA; V gene: TRBV6-5; J gene: TRBJ2-2; clone size: NA
CDR3 protein: CASSAGANQPQHF; CDR3 DNA: TGTGCCAGTAGTGCAGGGGCCAATCAGCCCCAGCATTTT; D gene: NA; V gene: TRBV19; J gene: TRBJ1-5; clone size: NA
CDR3 protein: CASSQTSGSNEQYF; CDR3 DNA: TGTGCCAGCTCCCAGACTAGCGGGAGCAACGAGCAGTACTTC; D gene: TRBD2; V gene: TRBV18; J gene: TRBJ2-7; clone size: NA
CDR3 protein: CASSNTAGFSYNEQFF; CDR3 DNA: TGCGCCAGCAGCAACACGGCGGGGTTCTCCTACAATGAGCAGTTCTTC; D gene: NA; V gene: TRBV5-1; J gene: TRBJ2-1; clone size: NA
CDR3 protein: CASSLSPIGANVLTF; CDR3 DNA: TGTGCCAGCAGCTTGAGCCCGATCGGGGCCAACGTCCTGACTTTC; D gene: NA; V gene: TRBV5-5; J gene: TRBJ2-6; clone size: NA
CDR3 protein: CASSPGEGDTEAFF; CDR3 DNA: TGCGCCAGCAGCCCCGGGGAGGGGGACACTGAAGCTTTCTTT; D gene: NA; V gene: TRBV5-1; J gene: TRBJ1-1; clone size: NA
CDR3 protein: CASNFGGIGNTIYF; CDR3 DNA: TGTGCCAGTAATTTCGGGGGAATTGGAAACACCATATATTTT; D gene: NA; V gene: TRBV19; J gene: TRBJ1-3; clone size: NA
CDR3 protein: CASSLASGSDTQYF; CDR3 DNA: TGTGCCAGCAGTTTAGCTAGCGGTTCAGATACGCAGTATTTT; D gene: TRBD2; V gene: TRBV27; J gene: TRBJ2-3; clone size: NA
CDR3 protein: CASSPYRGLGNQPQHF; CDR3 DNA: TGTGCCAGCAGTCCTTACAGGGGATTGGGGAATCAGCCCCAGCATTTT; D gene: TRBD1; V gene: TRBV27; J gene: TRBJ1-5; clone size: few
CDR3 protein: CASSRHIAGPETQYF; CDR3 DNA: TGTGCCAGCAGTCGCCACATAGCGGGGCCAGAGACCCAGTACTTC; D gene: TRBD2; V gene: TRBV6-6; J gene: TRBJ2-5; clone size: few
CDR3 protein: CASSLSVVDVNEQFF; CDR3 DNA: TGTGCCAGCAGTTTATCGGTCGTAGATGTAAATGAGCAGTTCTTC; D gene: NA; V gene: TRBV28; J gene: TRBJ2-1; clone size: NA
CDR3 protein: CASSSGLNQPQHF; CDR3 DNA: TGTGCCAGCAGCTCAGGGCTCAACCAGCCCCAGCATTTT; D gene: NA; V gene: TRBV5-8; J gene: TRBJ1-5; clone size: NA
CDR3 protein: CAISSSSGRDTDTQYF; CDR3 DNA: TGTGCCATCAGTTCCTCTAGCGGGAGGGATACAGATACGCAGTATTTT; D gene: TRBD2; V gene: TRBV10-3; J gene: TRBJ2-3; clone size: NA
CDR3 protein: CASSISSRYEQYF; CDR3 DNA: TGTGCCAGTAGTATATCTAGTAGGTACGAGCAGTACTTC; D gene: NA; V gene: TRBV19; J gene: TRBJ2-7; clone size: NA
CDR3 protein: CASSHFSGGAGTDTQYF; CDR3 DNA: TGTGCCAGCAGCCATTTTAGCGGGGGGGCCGGCACAGATACGCAGTATTTT; D gene: TRBD2; V gene: TRBV11-3; J gene: TRBJ2-3; clone size: NA
CDR3 protein: CASESSYNSPLHF; CDR3 DNA: TGTGCCAGCGAGAGCTCCTATAATTCACCCCTCCACTTT; D gene: NA; V gene: TRBV7-8; J gene: TRBJ1-6; clone size: NA
CDR3 protein: CASSTQENTEAFF; CDR3 DNA: TGTGCCAGCAGCACTCAGGAGAACACTGAAGCTTTCTTT; D gene: NA; V gene: TRBV7-3; J gene: TRBJ1-1; clone size: NA
CDR3 protein: CASARDTTDTQYF; CDR3 DNA: TGTGCCAGCGCCCGGGACACCACAGATACGCAGTATTTT; D gene: NA; V gene: TRBV2; J gene: TRBJ2-3; clone size: once
CDR3 protein: CASSLAQGEDGYTF; CDR3 DNA: TGCGCCAGCAGCTTGGCACAGGGTGAGGATGGCTACACCTTC; D gene: NA; V gene: TRBV5-1; J gene: TRBJ1-2; clone size: few
CDR3 protein: CASSVGTLGKNTEAFF; CDR3 DNA: TGTGCCAGCAGCGTCGGGACACTCGGTAAAAACACTGAAGCTTTCTTT; D gene: NA; V gene: TRBV5-6; J gene: TRBJ1-1; clone size: NA
CDR3 protein: CASTFQITSGGSTSTDTQYF; CDR3 DNA: TGTGCCAGCACCTTTCAGATTACTAGCGGGGGGTCCACTAGCACAGATACGCAGTATTTT; D gene: TRBD2; V gene: TRBV5-8; J gene: TRBJ2-3; clone size: NA
CDR3 protein: CASSPGLAGGVTGELFF; CDR3 DNA: TGTGCCAGCAGTCCGGGACTAGCGGGAGGCGTCACCGGGGAGCTGTTTTTT; D gene: TRBD2; V gene: TRBV11-2; J gene: TRBJ2-2; clone size: NA
CDR3 protein: CASSSDRDQPQHF; CDR3 DNA: TGTGCCAGCAGCTCAGACAGGGATCAGCCCCAGCATTTT; D gene: TRBD1; V gene: TRBV7-8; J gene: TRBJ1-5; clone size: once
CDR3 protein: CASSITGKYSYNEQFF; CDR3 DNA: TGTGCCAGTAGTATTACGGGGAAATACTCCTACAATGAGCAGTTCTTC; D gene: NA; V gene: TRBV19; J gene: TRBJ2-1; clone size: NA
CDR3 protein: CASSSTWAGGKETQYF; CDR3 DNA: TGTGCCAGTAGCTCAACGTGGGCGGGAGGTAAAGAGACCCAGTACTTC; D gene: TRBD2; V gene: TRBV19; J gene: TRBJ2-5; clone size: NA
CDR3 protein: CASSPLNSDTQYF; CDR3 DNA: TGTGCCAGCTCACCACTGAATAGCGATACGCAGTATTTT; D gene: NA; V gene: TRBV18; J gene: TRBJ2-3; clone size: NA
CDR3 protein: CASSIVADRVTEAFF; CDR3 DNA: TGTGCCAGTAGTATAGTCGCGGACAGGGTCACTGAAGCTTTCTTT; D gene: TRBD1; V gene: TRBV19; J gene: TRBJ1-1; clone size: NA
CDR3 protein: CASSLDRAYYEQYF; CDR3 DNA: TGTGCCAGCAGCTTGGACAGGGCCTACTACGAGCAGTACTTC; D gene: NA; V gene: TRBV5-5; J gene: TRBJ2-7; clone size: NA
CDR3 protein: CASSFGSGHNEQFF; CDR3 DNA: TGTGCCAGCAGTTTTGGAAGCGGCCACAATGAGCAGTTCTTC; D gene: NA; V gene: TRBV28; J gene: TRBJ2-1; clone size: NA
CDR3 protein: CASSPGRATEQFF; CDR3 DNA: TGTGCCAGCAGCCCCGGGAGGGCCACTGAGCAGTTCTTC; D gene: TRBD2; V gene: TRBV14; J gene: TRBJ2-1; clone size: once
CDR3 protein: CSVAGGWGMNTEAFF; CDR3 DNA: TGCAGCGTTGCTGGAGGGTGGGGGATGAACACTGAAGCTTTCTTT; D gene: NA; V gene: TRBV29-1; J gene: TRBJ1-1; clone size: NA
CDR3 protein: CASSLELAGGHTGELFF; CDR3 DNA: TGTGCCAGCAGCTTGGAACTAGCGGGAGGGCATACCGGGGAGCTGTTTTTT; D gene: TRBD2; V gene: TRBV5-8; J gene: TRBJ2-2; clone size: NA
CDR3 protein: CASSLDRSSYNEQFF; CDR3 DNA: TGTGCCAGCAGCTTAGACCGGAGCTCCTACAATGAGCAGTTCTTC; D gene: NA; V gene: TRBV11-3; J gene: TRBJ2-1; clone size: NA
CDR3 protein: CASSLGLSTGELFF; CDR3 DNA: TGTGCCAGCAGCTTGGGACTTTCCACCGGGGAGCTGTTTTTT; D gene: NA; V gene: TRBV5-4; J gene: TRBJ2-2; clone size: NA
CDR3 protein: CASSDIRQGVHEQYF; CDR3 DNA: TGTGCCAGCAGCGACATCAGACAGGGAGTCCACGAGCAGTACTTC; D gene: TRBD1; V gene: TRBV7-8; J gene: TRBJ2-7; clone size: NA
CDR3 protein: CASSEMDGRNTGELFF; CDR3 DNA: TGTGCCAGCAGTGAAATGGACGGGAGGAACACCGGGGAGCTGTTTTTT; D gene: NA; V gene: TRBV6-1; J gene: TRBJ2-2; clone size: few
CDR3 protein: CSVSAATMAEAFF; CDR3 DNA: TGCAGCGTGTCTGCGGCGACTATGGCTGAAGCTTTCTTT; D gene: NA; V gene: TRBV29-1; J gene: TRBJ1-1; clone size: once
CDR3 protein: CASSPRRGIRETQYF; CDR3 DNA: TGTGCTAGCAGCCCCCGCCGGGGGATACGAGAGACCCAGTACTTC; D gene: NA; V gene: TRBV7-7; J gene: TRBJ2-5; clone size: once
CDR3 protein: CAWALGHTETQYF; CDR3 DNA: TGTGCCTGGGCTCTAGGCCACACAGAGACCCAGTACTTC; D gene: NA; V gene: TRBV30; J gene: TRBJ2-5; clone size: NA
CDR3 protein: CASSIEGGSGNNEQFF; CDR3 DNA: TGTGCCAGTAGTATAGAAGGCGGGAGTGGCAACAATGAGCAGTTCTTC; D gene: TRBD2; V gene: TRBV19; J gene: TRBJ2-1; clone size: NA
CDR3 protein: CASSLWAGGALGNQPQHF; CDR3 DNA: TGTGCCAGCAGCTTATGGGCAGGGGGCGCGTTGGGCAATCAGCCCCAGCATTTT; D gene: TRBD1; V gene: TRBV7-2; J gene: TRBJ1-5; clone size: NA
CDR3 protein: CATIGHPTLHF; CDR3 DNA: TGCGCCACCATAGGACACCCTACCCTCCACTTT; D gene: NA; V gene: TRBV10-1; J gene: TRBJ1-6; clone size: once
CDR3 protein: CASSEWGQSQETQYF; CDR3 DNA: TGTGCCAGCAGTGAATGGGGACAGAGCCAAGAGACCCAGTACTTC; D gene: TRBD1; V gene: TRBV6-1; J gene: TRBJ2-5; clone size: few
CDR3 protein: CASSIIRQGVQFF; CDR3 DNA: TGTGCCAGTAGTATAATACGGCAGGGGGTGCAGTTCTTC; D gene: TRBD1; V gene: TRBV19; J gene: TRBJ2-1; clone size: once
CDR3 protein: CASSPNRVFNEKLFF; CDR3 DNA: TGTGCCAGCTCACCCAACAGGGTCTTTAATGAAAAACTGTTTTTT; D gene: NA; V gene: TRBV18; J gene: TRBJ1-4; clone size: NA
CDR3 protein: CASSSRGAGPYNEQFF; CDR3 DNA: TGTGCCAGCAGCTCCCGGGGGGCGGGACCTTACAATGAGCAGTTCTTC; D gene: NA; V gene: TRBV7-3; J gene: TRBJ2-1; clone size: NA
CDR3 protein: CASSLDRDLEAFF; CDR3 DNA: TGTGCCAGCAGCTTGGACAGGGACCTTGAAGCTTTCTTT; D gene: TRBD1; V gene: TRBV7-2; J gene: TRBJ1-1; clone size: NA
CDR3 protein: CASSPQGQGAEQYF; CDR3 DNA: TGTGCCAGCTCACCACAGGGACAGGGGGCTGAGCAGTACTTC; D gene: TRBD1; V gene: TRBV18; J gene: TRBJ2-7; clone size: NA